The clone carrying this T cell receptor (beta chain) has just a few counts. The data belong to a study of human T cells and chemical hapten exposure. In the study overall: All through the roughly 26-week study, the scalp of each patient received diphenylcyclopropenone doses weekly. Per-sample TCR yield variation was attributed mainly to small pooled library volume differences.

V dropped 6 bases and J dropped 2 bases, with 17 bases sitting between them. This CDR3 comprises 15 residues. CDR1 MNHEY and CDR2 SVGAGI come from the germline V gene. Each CDR3 protein gets one entry after TCRdb re-called the RACE reads with MiXCR. The data hold 95,000 to 150,000 distinct CDR3 sequences, with 13% observed a single time. Time point indicated: pre-sensitization, week 0. Treatment noted: therapeutic diphenylcyclopropenone sensitization with weekly scalp DPC. The chain couples TRBV6-5 to TRBJ2-7; D gene unclear. The sequence derives from a woman between 18 and 29 years old with alopecia areata. Some clones in this sample may be carry-over from other donors' samples. Sequencing was performed on whole blood, taken in connection with sensitization to the hapten diphenylcyclopropenone (DPC). The CDR3 protein is CASSPSTVRAYEQYF. CDR3 coding DNA: TGTGCCAGCAGCCCGAGTACCGTGAGAGCCTACGAGCAGTACTTC.